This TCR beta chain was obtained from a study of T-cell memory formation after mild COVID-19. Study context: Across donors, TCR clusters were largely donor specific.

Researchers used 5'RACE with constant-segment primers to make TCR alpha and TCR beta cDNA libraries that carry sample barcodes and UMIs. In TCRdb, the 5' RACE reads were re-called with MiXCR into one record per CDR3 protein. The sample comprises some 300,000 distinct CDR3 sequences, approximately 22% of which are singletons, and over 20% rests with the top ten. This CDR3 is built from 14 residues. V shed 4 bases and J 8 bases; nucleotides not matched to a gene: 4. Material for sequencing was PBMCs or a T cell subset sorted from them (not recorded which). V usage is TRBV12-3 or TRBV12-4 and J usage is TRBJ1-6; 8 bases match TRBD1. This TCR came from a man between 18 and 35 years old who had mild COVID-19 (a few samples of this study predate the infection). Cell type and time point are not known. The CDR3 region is CASSYTGGDSPLHF. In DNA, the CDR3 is TGTGCCAGCAGTTATACAGGGGGAGATTCACCCCTCCACTTT.